This TCR beta chain is drawn from a study of cytomegalovirus exposure and HLA in healthy donors. Study results and limitations: Overall, 164 TCR beta chains were annotated as cytomegalovirus-associated.

With 60 Vbeta and 13 Jbeta primers, the PCR was carried out. Generated by immunoSEQ multiplex PCR, the TCRdb table keeps only in-frame clones and is missing some. The sample shows about 240,000 clones, around 78% of them seen only once. Trimming removed 0 bases from V and 4 bases from J, with 14 bases in between. This CDR3 contains 15 residues. The V gene's germline CDR1 is SGDLS and CDR2 YYNGEE. In regard to this clone: Antigen unknown.

Sequenced material: PBMCs. The V and J genes are TRBV9 and TRBJ2-7; D ambiguous. The sequence came from a boy aged 10-17 years in good health and CMV-seronegative. The CDR3 DNA is TGTGCCAGCAGCGTAGGGCCAGAGCGCCCTTACGAGCAGTACTTC. Protein: CASSVGPERPYEQYF.